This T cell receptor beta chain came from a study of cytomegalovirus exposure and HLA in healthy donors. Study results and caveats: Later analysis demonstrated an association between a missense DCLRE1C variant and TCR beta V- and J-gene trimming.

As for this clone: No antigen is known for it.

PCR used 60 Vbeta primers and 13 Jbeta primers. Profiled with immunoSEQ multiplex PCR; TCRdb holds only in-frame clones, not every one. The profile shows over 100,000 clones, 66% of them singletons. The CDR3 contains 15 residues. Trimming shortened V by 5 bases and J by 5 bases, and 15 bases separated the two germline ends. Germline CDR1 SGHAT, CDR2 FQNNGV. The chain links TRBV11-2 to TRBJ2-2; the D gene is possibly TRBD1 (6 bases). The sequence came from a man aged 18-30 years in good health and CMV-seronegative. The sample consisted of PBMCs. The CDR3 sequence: CASSPGTRSTGELFF. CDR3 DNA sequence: TGTGCCAGCAGCCCCGGGACACGGAGTACCGGGGAGCTGTTTTTT. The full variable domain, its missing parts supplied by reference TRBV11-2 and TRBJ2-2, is EAGVAQSPRYKIIEKRQSVAFWCNPISGHATLYWYQQILGQGPKLLIQFQNNGVVDDSQLPKDRFSAERLKGVDSTLKIQPAKLEDSAVYLCASSPGTRSTGELFFGEGSRLTVL.